This passage covers 22 T cell receptor beta chains from one sample sequenced in a study of cytomegalovirus exposure and HLA in healthy donors. This table comes from immunoSEQ multiplex PCR, and its TCRdb copy is limited to in-frame clones, with some not included. The sample consists of roughly 330,000 clones, about 85% of them appearing once. Sequencing input: PBMCs. Every receptor here comes from a woman aged 25 to 39 in good health and CMV-seropositive.

This chain links TRBV30 with TRBJ2-3; 7 nucleotides agree with TRBD2. The CDR3 length is 14 residues. The germline V gene encodes CDR1 GTSNPN and CDR2 SVGIG (reference sequence). The V and J ends lost 2 bases and 1 base, in that order; junction bases with no gene match: 3. CDR3 amino acids: CAWSRTSGTDTQYF. CDR3 in DNA: TGTGCCTGGAGTAGAACTAGCGGCACAGATACGCAGTATTTT.

The chain is built from TRBV5-1 and TRBJ2-7, with TRBD1 matching 8 bases. Trimming took 3 bases from V and 2 from J; bases not matched to a gene: 4. The length of the CDR3 is 14 residues. Germline V CDR1 and CDR2: SGHRS, YFSETQ. DNA of the CDR3: TGCGCCAGCAGCTCAAGGGACAGGACCTACGAGCAGTACTTC. This sequence encodes CASSSRDRTYEQYF.

This chain joins TRBV4-1 and TRBJ2-7; possibly TRBD1 or TRBD2 for D (6 bases each). The CDR3 extends over 16 amino acids. Trimming stripped 1 base from V and 2 bases from J, with 15 bases between. CDR1 and CDR2 from the germline V gene are MGHRA and YSYEKL. The CDR3 loop is CASSQAAGQLTYEQYF. CDR3 nucleotide sequence: TGCGCCAGCAGCCAAGCGGCGGGACAATTAACCTACGAGCAGTACTTC.

The chain combines TRBV5-1 with TRBJ2-3; D not resolved. Germline values: CDR1 SGHRS, CDR2 YFSETQ. Between the trimmed V and J ends, which lost 2 bases and 5 bases, there was a span of 12 bases. The CDR3 is 14 amino acids. The CDR3: CASSLETPGDTQYF. CDR3 coding DNA: TGCGCCAGCAGCTTAGAGACCCCCGGAGATACGCAGTATTTT. The variable domain in full, completed from reference TRBV5-1 and TRBJ2-3, reads KAGVTQTPRYLIKTRGQQVTLSCSPISGHRSVSWYQQTPGQGLQFLFEYFSETQRNKGNFPGRFSGRQFSNSRSEMNVSTLELGDSALYLCASSLETPGDTQYFGPGTRLTVL.

V is TRBV27 and J is TRBJ2-7; TRBD1 matches 9 bases. This CDR3 comprises 15 residues. With 5 bases clipped from V and 1 base from J, the junction kept 6 bases outside the gene matches. Germline CDR1 MNHEY, CDR2 SMNVEV (reference sequence). This chain's CDR3 is CASSRTGTGSYEQYF. CDR3 in DNA: TGTGCCAGCAGTCGAACCGGGACAGGGTCCTACGAGCAGTACTTC.

This clone occurred once. V is TRBV6-1 and J is TRBJ1-1; maybe TRBD1 (5 bases). The V and J ends lost 6 bases and 5 bases respectively, with 13 bases between them. CDR1 and CDR2 from the germline V gene are MNHNS and SASEGT. CDR3 length: 13 residues. CDR3 DNA: TGTGCCAGCAGATCGCCAGGGCGGACTGAAGCTTTCTTT. Translating it yields CASRSPGRTEAFF.

The rearrangement joins TRBV10-3 to TRBJ2-5, with TRBD2 matching over 9 bases. Germline trimming cut 6 bases from V and 1 base from J; bases unmatched to any gene: 9. This CDR3 is built from 16 residues. Germline assignment: CDR1 ENHRY and CDR2 SYGVKD. The CDR3 is CAISGVAGAFQETQYF. The CDR3 region has the DNA TGTGCCATCAGCGGGGTAGCGGGGGCTTTCCAAGAGACCCAGTACTTC.

As for this clone: One junction end disagrees with the germline gene, perhaps due to a read error. CDR3 DNA: TGTGCCAGCAGTTTAGGAATTCGGGATACGCAGTATTTT. Amino acid sequence: CASSLGIRDTQYF. The chain links TRBV7-9 to TRBJ2-3; D not certain. Germline CDR1 reads SEHNR; CDR2 reads FQNEAQ (reference sequence). The CDR3 contains 13 residues.

The V call is TRBV18, the J call TRBJ1-2; D gene unclear. Germline CDR1 reads KGHSH; CDR2 reads LQKENI. CDR3 length: 15 residues. The V gene lost 2 bases and the J gene lost 3 bases, with 13 bases spanning the gap. The CDR3 is CASSPTGRSDYGYTF. The CDR3 DNA reads as TGTGCCAGCTCACCAACGGGTAGGAGTGACTATGGCTACACCTTC.

The chain recombines TRBV28 with TRBJ1-1; D not resolved. The CDR3 runs 13 residues. Trimming pared 4 bases from V and 8 bases from J, leaving 14 bases between. Germline CDR1 MDHEN, CDR2 SYDVKM. In DNA form, the CDR3 reads TGTGCCAGCAGTTCCCCCTCTGGTCGGGAAGCTTTCTTT. Protein: CASSSPSGREAFF.

This clone turned up a few times. The chain links TRBV5-1 to TRBJ2-2, with 9 nucleotides matching TRBD1. Looked up from germline, CDR1 is SGHRS and CDR2 is YFSETQ. The V and J ends lost 3 bases and 5 bases, in that order; junction bases with no gene match: 5. There are 15 residues in the CDR3. CDR3 loop: CASSWTGAETGELFF. The CDR3, as DNA: TGCGCCAGCAGCTGGACAGGGGCAGAGACCGGGGAGCTGTTTTTT.

The CDR3 here is CASSRAIGLAGEQFF. The CDR3 DNA reads TGTGCCAGCAGCCGGGCAATCGGACTAGCGGGGGAGCAGTTCTTC. V and J are TRBV5-6 and TRBJ2-1, with 12 bases lining up with TRBD2. Germline CDR1 reads SGHDT; CDR2 reads YYEEEE. V was clipped by 4 bases and J by 10 bases; unmatched bases: 9. This CDR3 comprises 15 residues.

The V gene is TRBV28, the J gene TRBJ2-1, with 9 bases matching TRBD2. The CDR3 totals 15 residues. Germline V gene sequence: CDR1 MDHEN, CDR2 SYDVKM. The ends lost 7 bases at V and 3 bases at J; junction bases unmatched: 7. The CDR3 sequence is CASTKRGAIYNEQFF. CDR3 DNA: TGTGCCAGCACCAAGCGGGGGGCCATCTACAATGAGCAGTTCTTC.

The chain has TRBV2 and TRBJ2-1; 8 bases map to TRBD1. J was trimmed by 8 bases and V by 5 bases; bases with no gene match: 8. The CDR3 runs 14 residues. Germline V gene sequence: CDR1 SNHLY, CDR2 FYNNEI. The CDR3 coding sequence is TGTGCCAGCAGTTTATGGACAGGGAACGATGAGCAGTTCTTC. This gives the protein CASSLWTGNDEQFF.

The chain combines TRBV27 with TRBJ1-4; no clear D. Trimming left V 5 bases short and J 7 bases short, with 11 bases between. This CDR3 contains 13 residues. CDR1 and CDR2 from the germline V gene are MNHEY and SMNVEV (reference sequence). CDR3 nucleotide sequence: TGTGCCAGCAGTGTTTCTGGACTTGAAAAACTGTTTTTT. Amino acid sequence: CASSVSGLEKLFF.

J is TRBJ1-2 and V is TRBV2; no definite D call. This CDR3 is 12 amino acids long. The germline V gene has CDR1 SNHLY and CDR2 FYNNEI. Trimming cost V 1 base and J 8 bases, with 8 bases left between them. The CDR3 reads CASSEGLGGYTF. CDR3 sequence (DNA): TGTGCCAGCAGTGAAGGTCTGGGCGGCTACACCTTC.

The chain couples TRBV6-5 to TRBJ1-1; no clear D. The length of the CDR3 is 16 residues. Trimming cost V 2 bases and J 5 bases, with 18 bases left between them. The germline gives CDR1 MNHEY, CDR2 SVGAGI. Here the CDR3 reads CASSYAAGEFETEAFF. Written as DNA, the CDR3 is TGTGCCAGCAGTTACGCGGCCGGGGAGTTTGAAACTGAAGCTTTCTTT.

The chain uses TRBV5-4 and TRBJ1-4, with a weak D call TRBD1 (6 bases). The germline V gene encodes CDR1 SGHNT and CDR2 YYREEE (reference sequence). The V end was cut by 0 bases, the J end by 6 bases, with 12 bases between. CDR3 length: 15 amino acids. This CDR3 reads CASSLAGGAYEKLFF. The CDR3, as DNA: TGTGCCAGCAGCTTGGCCGGGGGGGCGTATGAAAAACTGTTTTTT. The entire variable domain, with the rest obtained from reference TRBV5-4 and TRBJ1-4, is as follows: ETGVTQSPTHLIKTRGQQVTLRCSSQSGHNTVSWYQQALGQGPQFIFQYYREEENGRGNFPPRFSGLQFPNYSSELNVNALELDDSALYLCASSLAGGAYEKLFFGSGTQLSVL.

This rearrangement joins TRBV5-1 to TRBJ2-1; 9 bases align to TRBD1. Germline CDR1 SGHRS, CDR2 YFSETQ. The CDR3 covers 15 residues. With V trimmed by 2 bases and J by 1 base, 1 base remained unmatched. This CDR3 is CASSFDRGSYNEQFF. CDR3 DNA: TGCGCCAGCAGCTTTGACAGGGGGTCCTACAATGAGCAGTTCTTC.

The genes are TRBV7-2 and TRBJ2-7, with 8 bases fitting TRBD1. The V and J ends lost 4 bases and 2 bases, in that order; junction bases with no gene match: 4. Germline loops: CDR1 SGHTA, CDR2 FQGNSA. The CDR3 runs to 14 residues. The CDR3 sequence is CASSSGQGPYEQYF. CDR3 coding DNA: TGTGCCAGCAGCTCAGGACAGGGCCCCTACGAGCAGTACTTC.

The rearrangement links TRBV7-9 to TRBJ1-2; TRBD1 is a possible D gene (5 bases). Germline CDR1 is SEHNR and CDR2 is FQNEAQ (reference sequence). Trimming shortened V by 4 bases and J by 3 bases, and 12 bases separated the two germline ends. The CDR3 spans 14 residues. Here the CDR3 DNA reads TGTGCCAGCAGCTCCGACTCAGGGTACTATGGCTACACCTTC. The encoded protein is CASSSDSGYYGYTF.

V gene TRBV29-1 combines with J gene TRBJ2-3; D perhaps matches TRBD1 (5 bases). The CDR3 runs to 14 residues. Germline values: CDR1 SQVTM, CDR2 ANQGSEA. V was clipped by 4 bases and J by 0 bases, with 11 bases between them. This CDR3 is CSVVGTGSTDTQYF. DNA for the CDR3: TGCAGCGTTGTAGGCACAGGTAGCACAGATACGCAGTATTTT.